These 27 T cell receptor beta chains came from one sample sequenced in a study of blood T cell repertoires in COVID-19. Sequencing used immunoSEQ multiplex PCR; TCRdb keeps in-frame clones, though not all of them. This table has approximately 100,000 clones, 70% to 85% appearing once. Sequencing was carried out using peripheral blood. Every receptor here comes from a man in his sixties or seventies with active or convalescent COVID-19.

CDR3 nucleotide sequence: TGTGCCAGCAGCGGGGGGAGGGCGTGGGACAATGAGCAGTTCTTC. Translated, it gives CASSGGRAWDNEQFF. The V gene is TRBV2, the J gene TRBJ2-1, with 7 nucleotides matching TRBD2. Germline CDR1 and CDR2: SNHLY and FYNNEI. The CDR3 extends over 15 amino acids. The trim removed 6 bases at V and 5 bases at J, leaving 10 bases unmatched.

This clone was counted only a few times. The chain uses TRBV2 and TRBJ2-1; 7 bases align to TRBD1. The junction had 13 bases not matched to a gene; V was cut back by 8 bases and J by 6 bases. The CDR3 runs to 15 residues. The germline V gene has CDR1 SNHLY and CDR2 FYNNEI. CDR3 coding DNA: TGTGCCAGCTTCCTAGGTGAGCACAGGGGCAATGAGCAGTTCTTC. It codes for CASFLGEHRGNEQFF.

This clone has just a few counts. The gene calls are TRBV6-5 and TRBJ1-1; D gene ambiguous. CDR1 MNHEY and CDR2 SVGAGI come from the germline V gene. The CDR3 runs to 13 residues. Trimming took 7 bases from V and 0 from J, leaving 9 bases between them. CDR3 loop: CASKRDMNTEAFF. CDR3 DNA: TGTGCCAGCAAAAGAGACATGAACACTGAAGCTTTCTTT.

CDR3 amino acids: CASSQGTGNYGYTF. The CDR3 DNA sequence: TGCGCCAGCAGCCAAGGAACGGGTAACTATGGCTACACCTTC. The chain recombines TRBV4-3 with TRBJ1-2; D is unresolved. Per the germline V gene, CDR1 is LGHNA and CDR2 is YSLEER. CDR3 length: 14 amino acids. V was pared by 1 base and J by 1 base, with 7 bases between.

The CDR3 nucleotides read TGTGCCAGCAGCGGATCAGGGGCCTATGGCTACACCTTC. Residues: CASSGSGAYGYTF. This chain joins TRBV9 and TRBJ1-2, with D possibly TRBD1 on 6 matching bases. Germline CDR1 is SGDLS and CDR2 is YYNGEE. Trimming took off 3 bases at V and 4 bases at J, with 10 bases between the two ends. This CDR3 region has 13 residues. The full variable domain, rest sourced from reference TRBV9 and TRBJ1-2, is DSGVTQTPKHLITATGQRVTLRCSPRSGDLSVYWYQQSLDQGLQFLIQYYNGEERAKGNILERFSAQQFPDLHSELNLSSLELGDSALYFCASSGSGAYGYTFGSGTRLTVV.

V is TRBV6-6 and J is TRBJ2-2; 10 bases align to TRBD1. Germline lookup yields CDR1 MNHNY and CDR2 SVGAGI (reference sequence). This CDR3 is 17 amino acids long. Losses at the gene ends were 5 bases for V and 4 bases for J; bases not matched to a gene: 10. Here the CDR3 reads CASSPSGQGKCTGELFF. For the CDR3, the DNA is TGTGCCAGCAGTCCCTCGGGACAGGGGAAGTGCACCGGGGAGCTGTTTTTT.

This chain connects TRBV25-1 to TRBJ2-5; 7 bases fit TRBD2. Trimming took 6 bases from V and 1 from J; bases not matched to a gene: 2. Per the germline V gene, CDR1 is MGHDK and CDR2 is SYGVNS. The CDR3 loop spans 13 amino acids. The CDR3 protein is CASRRTSQETQYF. Written as DNA, the CDR3 is TGTGCCAGCAGGAGGACTAGCCAAGAGACCCAGTACTTC.

This chain connects TRBV11-2 to TRBJ1-1; no clear D gene. The V and J ends lost 3 bases and 2 bases respectively, with 4 bases between them. The germline gives CDR1 SGHAT, CDR2 FQNNGV. The CDR3 runs to 12 residues. CDR3 loop: CASSFLNTEAFF. The CDR3, as DNA: TGTGCCAGCAGCTTTTTAAACACTGAAGCTTTCTTT.

This sequence joins TRBV29-1 and TRBJ1-1; TRBD1 is a possible D gene (6 bases). The germline V and J ends were trimmed by 6 bases and 2 bases, with 13 bases remaining between them. Germline V gene sequence: CDR1 SQVTM, CDR2 ANQGSEA. The CDR3 consists of 13 residues. The CDR3 DNA follows: TGCAGCGTCGCCCAGGGACAAAACACTGAAGCTTTCTTT. This encodes CSVAQGQNTEAFF.

This chain uses TRBV2 with TRBJ1-2; D is possibly TRBD1 (5 bases). The CDR3 is made up of 12 amino acids. V was pared by 3 bases and J by 4 bases, with 6 bases between. CDR1 is SNHLY, CDR2 FYNNEI, per germline. The CDR3 reads CASSDRVYGYTF. The CDR3 DNA follows: TGTGCCAGCAGTGACAGGGTCTATGGCTACACCTTC.

The chain uses TRBV25-1 and TRBJ1-5; D ambiguous. Germline V gene sequence: CDR1 MGHDK, CDR2 SYGVNS. The CDR3 totals 13 residues. Trimming pared 4 bases from V and 7 bases from J, leaving 11 bases between. The CDR3 DNA reads as TGTGCCAGCAGTGTACGGGATGGGCAGCCCCAGCATTTT. It encodes CASSVRDGQPQHF.

The chain links TRBV7-9 to TRBJ1-5; D might be TRBD1 (5 bases). Germline V lookup: CDR1 SEHNR, CDR2 FQNEAQ (reference sequence). V was trimmed by 1 base and J by 2 bases, leaving 9 bases between them. The CDR3 totals 15 residues. The DNA for the CDR3 is TGTGCCAGCAGCTTAGGGTCGGGGGGCAATCAGCCCCAGCATTTT. This codes for CASSLGSGGNQPQHF.

The chain couples TRBV7-2 to TRBJ2-1; possible D gene TRBD2, 6 bases. The CDR3 loop spans 15 amino acids. The germline V gene has CDR1 SGHTA and CDR2 FQGNSA. V lost 6 bases, J lost 4 bases, and 16 bases lay in between. CDR3 residues: CASRSPGTGYNEQFF. The DNA of the CDR3 is TGTGCCAGCAGAAGCCCCGGGACTGGTTACAATGAGCAGTTCTTC.

This clone was counted between two and nine times. The rearrangement joins TRBV10-3 to TRBJ2-1; 7 nucleotides agree with TRBD1. Germline V gives CDR1 ENHRY, CDR2 SYGVKD. V was pared by 2 bases and J by 6 bases, with 4 bases of the junction left unmatched. This CDR3 contains 14 residues. CDR3 residues: CAISEDRDGNEQFF. CDR3 DNA: TGTGCCATCAGTGAGGACAGGGATGGCAATGAGCAGTTCTTC.

This chain joins TRBV6-2 or TRBV6-3 and TRBJ2-7; D call uncertain. The germline V and J ends were trimmed by 4 bases and 6 bases, with 10 bases remaining between them. CDR1 is MNHEY, CDR2 SVGEGT, per germline. This CDR3 is 12 amino acids long. This CDR3 reads CASSSWPLEQYF. In DNA, the CDR3 is TGTGCCAGCAGTTCCTGGCCCCTCGAGCAGTACTTC.

This chain joins TRBV20-1 and TRBJ2-7; D is perhaps TRBD2 (5 bases). V was trimmed by 1 base and J by 4 bases, leaving 5 bases between them. Germline lookup yields CDR1 DFQATT and CDR2 SNEGSKA (reference sequence). The CDR3 runs to 11 residues. The DNA for the CDR3 is TGCAGTGCTAGAGCGGGGTACGAGCAGTACTTC. Its translation: CSARAGYEQYF.

The CDR3 sequence is CATRGGEAWVTEAFF. DNA of the CDR3: TGTGCCACCAGAGGGGGGGAGGCGTGGGTAACTGAAGCTTTCTTT. The chain uses TRBV15 and TRBJ1-1; TRBD1 might be the D (6 bases). This CDR3 contains 15 residues. The V gene lost 6 bases and the J gene lost 5 bases, with 19 bases spanning the gap. Germline values: CDR1 LNHNV, CDR2 YYDKDF (reference sequence).

CDR3 residues: CASNTTLVTEAFF. The CDR3 coding sequence is TGTGCCAGCAACACCACCCTGGTAACTGAAGCTTTCTTT. The V call is TRBV21-1, the J call TRBJ1-1; TRBD1 was called by the table and not checked on the DNA. TRBV21-1 is recorded as a pseudogene. The CDR3 sequence is 13 residues long.

This chain uses TRBV7-9 with TRBJ2-5, with D possibly TRBD2 on 5 matching bases. The CDR3 totals 13 residues. Germline values: CDR1 SEHNR, CDR2 FQNEAQ (reference sequence). Trimming took 3 bases from V and 3 from J, leaving 8 bases between them. The chain's CDR3 is CASSLFGEETQYF. CDR3 nucleotide sequence: TGTGCCAGCAGCTTGTTCGGGGAAGAGACCCAGTACTTC.

This clone was detected once. J is TRBJ2-5 and V is TRBV2, with 11 bases matching TRBD2. CDR1 and CDR2 (germline): SNHLY, FYNNEI. The CDR3 covers 16 residues. V was pared by 5 bases and J by 4 bases, with 9 bases of the junction left unmatched. CDR3 bases: TGTGCCAGCAGTCCTTCTAGCGGGGGGAGGGCAGAGACCCAGTACTTC. This translates into CASSPSSGGRAETQYF.

V usage is TRBV11-2 and J usage is TRBJ2-1; 13 bases are shared with TRBD2. CDR1 and CDR2 from the germline V gene are SGHAT and FQNNGV. This CDR3 comprises 16 residues. Trimming at V came to 5 bases and at J to 6 bases, leaving 7 bases not matched to a gene. The CDR3 region is CASSPLGLAGFNEQFF. For the CDR3, the DNA is TGTGCCAGCAGCCCCCTGGGACTAGCGGGGTTCAATGAGCAGTTCTTC.

The chain links TRBV11-3 to TRBJ2-5; D perhaps matches TRBD1 (6 bases). Germline-derived CDR1 and CDR2 are SGHNT and YENEEA. V was clipped by 2 bases and J by 5 bases, with 15 bases between them. CDR3 length: 15 amino acids. The CDR3 nucleotides read TGTGCCAGCAGCTTATCTGGGGGCGCGCGGGAGACCCAGTACTTC. This translates into CASSLSGGARETQYF.

The V call is TRBV5-1, the J call TRBJ2-3; unclear D gene. V lost 0 bases to trimming and J lost 2 bases, with 7 bases between them. The germline gives CDR1 SGHRS, CDR2 YFSETQ. The CDR3 length is 14 residues. The CDR3 coding sequence is TGCGCCAGCAGCTTGGAACAGAACACAGATACGCAGTATTTT. Protein sequence: CASSLEQNTDTQYF.

This chain uses TRBV25-1 with TRBJ2-5; D ambiguous. Trimming took 6 bases from V and 3 from J, leaving 5 bases between them. Germline CDR1 reads MGHDK; CDR2 reads SYGVNS. The CDR3 is made up of 11 amino acids. The CDR3 DNA follows: TGTGCCAGCAGCATTGAAGAGACCCAGTACTTC. Translated, it gives CASSIEETQYF.

The gene calls are TRBV11-2 and TRBJ2-7; D might be TRBD1 (5 bases). The length of the CDR3 is 14 residues. Per the germline V gene, CDR1 is SGHAT and CDR2 is FQNNGV. V lost 0 bases and J 2 bases, leaving 8 bases between the germline ends. The CDR3 spells CASSLEGLTYEQYF. The DNA for the CDR3 is TGTGCCAGCAGCTTAGAGGGGCTAACCTACGAGCAGTACTTC.

The genes are TRBV2 and TRBJ1-1; TRBD1 agrees at 9 bases. The CDR3 has 14 amino acids. With 6 bases clipped from V and 5 bases from J, the junction kept 7 bases outside the gene matches. The germline CDR1 and CDR2 sequences are SNHLY and FYNNEI. The CDR3 coding sequence is TGTGCCAGCAGGGGGGGACAGGGAGGAACTGAAGCTTTCTTT. This codes for CASRGGQGGTEAFF.

In its sample, this clone was seen once. The V call is TRBV7-8, the J call TRBJ1-3; D may be TRBD1 (6 bases). Germline CDR1 is SGHVS and CDR2 is FQNEAQ. V gave up 5 bases and J gave up 0 bases, with 20 bases separating them. The CDR3 is made up of 18 amino acids. CDR3 sequence: CASSPVRGQPYSGNTIYF. The CDR3 bases are TGTGCCAGCAGCCCAGTCCGGGGACAACCCTACTCTGGAAACACCATATATTTT.